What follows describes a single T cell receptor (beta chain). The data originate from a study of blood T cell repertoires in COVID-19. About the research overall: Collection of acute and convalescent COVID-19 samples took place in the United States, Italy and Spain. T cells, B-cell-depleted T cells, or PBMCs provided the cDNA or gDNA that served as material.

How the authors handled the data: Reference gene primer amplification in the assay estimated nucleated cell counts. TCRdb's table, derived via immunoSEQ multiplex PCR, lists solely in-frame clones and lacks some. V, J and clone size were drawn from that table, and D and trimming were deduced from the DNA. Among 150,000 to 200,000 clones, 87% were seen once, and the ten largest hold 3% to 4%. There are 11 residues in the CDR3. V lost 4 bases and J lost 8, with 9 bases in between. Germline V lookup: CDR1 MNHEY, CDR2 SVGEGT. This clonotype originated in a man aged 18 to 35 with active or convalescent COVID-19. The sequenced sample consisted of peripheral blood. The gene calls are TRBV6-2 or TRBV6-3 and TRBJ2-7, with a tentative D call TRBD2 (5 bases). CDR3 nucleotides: TGTGCCAGCAGTTCAGGACTCCAGCAGTACTTC. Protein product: CASSSGLQQYF.